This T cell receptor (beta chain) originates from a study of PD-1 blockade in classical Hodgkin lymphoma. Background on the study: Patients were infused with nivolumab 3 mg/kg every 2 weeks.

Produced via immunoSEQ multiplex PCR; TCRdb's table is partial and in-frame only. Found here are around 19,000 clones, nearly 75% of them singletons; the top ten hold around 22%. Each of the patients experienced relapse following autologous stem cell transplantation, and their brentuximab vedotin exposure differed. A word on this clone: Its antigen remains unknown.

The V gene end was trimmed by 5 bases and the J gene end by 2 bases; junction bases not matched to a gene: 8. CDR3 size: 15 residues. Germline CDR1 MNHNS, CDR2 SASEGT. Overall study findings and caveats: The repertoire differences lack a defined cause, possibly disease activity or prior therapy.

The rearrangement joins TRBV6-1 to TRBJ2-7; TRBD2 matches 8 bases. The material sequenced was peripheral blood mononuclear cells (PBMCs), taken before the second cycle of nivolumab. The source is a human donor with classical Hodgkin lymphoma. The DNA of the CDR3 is TGTGCCAGCAGTTTAACTAGCGGTATTACCTACGAGCAGTACTTC. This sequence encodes CASSLTSGITYEQYF.